This entry features one T cell receptor (beta chain) sequence. The target antigen is unknown. Donors likely had unrecorded immune exposures despite being nominally healthy when sampled. Germline values: CDR1 SGHVS, CDR2 FQNEAQ. The V end lost 2 bases, the J end lost 0 bases, and 11 bases lay between the germline ends. The CDR3 is made up of 15 amino acids. These data belong to a study of cytomegalovirus exposure and HLA in healthy donors. Study observations and caveats: Links to common viral pathogens appeared, in a later analysis, for several of the most significant clusters. In a later analysis, CMV-associated beta chains were mostly HLA-associated, it appeared.

The PCR employed 60 Vbeta primers together with 13 Jbeta primers. Assay: immunoSEQ multiplex PCR; the TCRdb copy retains only in-frame clones and omits some. Of approximately 77,000 clones in the sample, over 70% were seen once. This clonotype was sampled from a woman aged 40 to 55 in good health and CMV-seronegative. Sample: PBMCs. The chain joins TRBV7-8 to TRBJ2-7; a weak D match, TRBD2 (6 bases). The chain's CDR3 is CASSLWGVNSYEQYF. CDR3 coding DNA: TGTGCCAGCAGCTTATGGGGGGTCAACTCCTACGAGCAGTACTTC.